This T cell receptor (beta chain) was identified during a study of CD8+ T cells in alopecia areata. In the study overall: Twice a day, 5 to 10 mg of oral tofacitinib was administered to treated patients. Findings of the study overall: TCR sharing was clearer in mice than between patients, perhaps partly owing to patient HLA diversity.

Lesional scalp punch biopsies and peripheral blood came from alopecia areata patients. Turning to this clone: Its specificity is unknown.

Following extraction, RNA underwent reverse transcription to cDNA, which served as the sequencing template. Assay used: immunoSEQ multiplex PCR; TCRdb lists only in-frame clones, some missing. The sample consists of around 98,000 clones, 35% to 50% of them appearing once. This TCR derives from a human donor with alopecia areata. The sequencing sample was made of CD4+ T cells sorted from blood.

CDR3 sequence: CAWSETSGLNNEQFF. The CDR3 coding sequence is TGTGCCTGGAGTGAGACTAGCGGGTTGAACAATGAGCAGTTCTTC. The V and J genes are TRBV30 and TRBJ2-1, with 10 bases lining up with TRBD2. The CDR3 is 15 amino acids. Germline V gene sequence: CDR1 GTSNPN, CDR2 SVGIG (reference sequence). V gave up 1 base and J gave up 5 bases; unmatched junction bases: 5.